This entry lists 21 T cell receptor beta chains sequenced from one sample in a study of blood T cell repertoires in COVID-19 (dated by TCRdb to 2018 to 2020). Preparation of the library involved the immunoSEQ multiplex PCR assay. Drawn from immuneACCESS, this table holds only the in-frame rearrangements with V and J called that TCRdb kept. Clones are partly lost; checked studies trace under half to an unresolved V gene and leave the rest unexplained. This sample comprises 100,000 to 150,000 clones, 86% of them detected only once. The leading ten clones occupy about 10% of the sample. Material: peripheral blood. The source of these receptors is a woman between 70 and 85 years old with COVID-19, enrolled during active disease.

This chain links TRBV11-3 with TRBJ2-1; D gene unclear. In germline, CDR1 is SGHNT, CDR2 YENEEA. The CDR3 totals 14 residues. The V and J ends lost 2 bases and 4 bases respectively, with 9 bases between them. The CDR3 sequence is CASSLRVGYNEQFF. The CDR3 nucleotides read TGTGCCAGCAGCTTACGCGTCGGTTACAATGAGCAGTTCTTC.

J is TRBJ1-2 and V is TRBV7-2; 9 nucleotides match TRBD1. CDR1 is SGHTA, CDR2 FQGNSA, per germline. This CDR3 region has 15 residues. V was pared by 5 bases and J by 8 bases, with 12 bases of the junction left unmatched. The CDR3 coding sequence is TGTGCCAGCAGCCACGCGATCGGGACAGGGCTAGGCTACACCTTC. As protein: CASSHAIGTGLGYTF.

This clone was detected only a few times. The chain carries TRBV7-9 and TRBJ2-3; D might be TRBD2 (6 bases). Trimming shortened V by 5 bases and J by 4 bases, and 13 bases separated the two germline ends. CDR1 SEHNR and CDR2 FQNEAQ come from the germline V gene (reference sequence). The CDR3 has 14 amino acids. The chain's CDR3 is CASSPGTSSDTQYF. The CDR3 nucleotides are TGTGCCAGCAGCCCAGGGACTTCTTCAGATACGCAGTATTTT.

CDR3 region: CASSVPGLDGYTF. The DNA of the CDR3 is TGTGCCAGCAGTGTACCCGGGTTAGACGGCTACACCTTC. The chain joins TRBV2 to TRBJ1-2; D not certain. CDR3 length equals 13 residues. With 4 bases removed from V and 8 bases from J, the gap between germline ends came to 14 bases. The germline gives CDR1 SNHLY, CDR2 FYNNEI.

The rearrangement joins TRBV3-1 (or the pseudogene TRBV3-2) to TRBJ1-5; 10 bases agree with TRBD1. The germline CDR1 and CDR2 sequences are LGHDT and YNNKEL (reference sequence). V shed 1 base, J shed 7 bases, and the junction held 7 bases outside the gene matches. This CDR3 comprises 16 residues. The CDR3 region is CASSQAWDRGAQPQHF. In DNA, the CDR3 is TGTGCCAGCAGCCAAGCTTGGGACAGGGGCGCCCAGCCCCAGCATTTT.

The chain recombines TRBV10-3 with TRBJ1-1; tentative D call: TRBD1 (5 bases). The CDR3 totals 16 residues. Germline CDR1 ENHRY, CDR2 SYGVKD. V lost 2 bases to trimming and J lost 0 bases, with 13 bases between them. The CDR3 DNA reads as TGTGCCATCAGTGAGAGGGGCGGCAGGGTGAACACTGAAGCTTTCTTT. This encodes CAISERGGRVNTEAFF.

As regards this clone: Other DNA sequences in the sample encode the same CDR3. V gene TRBV5-1 combines with J gene TRBJ1-1, with D tentatively TRBD1 (5 bases). V lost 2 bases and J lost 3, with 14 bases in between. Germline V gives CDR1 SGHRS, CDR2 YFSETQ. The CDR3 loop spans 15 amino acids. The CDR3 spells CASSLGPRGDTEAFF. CDR3 bases: TGCGCCAGCAGCTTAGGACCACGGGGGGACACTGAAGCTTTCTTT.

The chain links TRBV5-6 to TRBJ1-4; D gene ambiguous. Looked up from germline, CDR1 is SGHDT and CDR2 is YYEEEE. CDR3 size: 13 residues. Trimming took off 0 bases at V and 11 bases at J, with 11 bases between the two ends. CDR3 region: CASSLGLGDKLFF. In DNA, the CDR3 is TGTGCCAGCAGCTTGGGGCTCGGGGATAAACTGTTTTTT.

As regards this clone: Other DNA sequences in this specimen translate into the identical CDR3. The chain's CDR3 is CASRRGYNSPLHF. The CDR3 DNA reads TGTGCCAGCAGGCGCGGGTATAATTCACCCCTCCACTTT. The V call is TRBV6-5, the J call TRBJ1-6; D is unclear. The CDR3 runs 13 residues. V lost 6 bases, J lost 4 bases, and 7 bases lay in between. The germline V gene has CDR1 MNHEY and CDR2 SVGAGI.

This clone appeared once. V usage is TRBV12-3 or TRBV12-4 and J usage is TRBJ2-5; no clear D. The CDR3 spans 13 residues. V was shortened by 4 bases and J by 0 bases, with 6 bases between the two germline ends. The CDR3 coding sequence is TGTGCCAGCAGTTCCCCTAACCAAGAGACCCAGTACTTC. Residues: CASSSPNQETQYF.

V gene TRBV29-1 combines with J gene TRBJ2-2, with D perhaps TRBD1 (5 bases). CDR1 SQVTM and CDR2 ANQGSEA come from the germline V gene. The CDR3 has 14 residues. Trimming pared 7 bases from V and 1 base from J, leaving 13 bases between. The CDR3 region is CSGRQGVNTGELFF. The CDR3 DNA is TGCAGCGGCCGGCAGGGTGTGAACACCGGGGAGCTGTTTTTT.

The chain has TRBV27 and TRBJ2-6; D may be TRBD2 (6 bases). Trimming took off 6 bases at V and 0 bases at J, with 18 bases between the two ends. Germline V gene data show CDR1 as MNHEY and CDR2 as SMNVEV (reference sequence). CDR3 length: 18 residues. CDR3 sequence: CASRGFGGESSGANVLTF. CDR3 nucleotides: TGTGCCAGCAGGGGGTTCGGGGGAGAGTCCTCTGGGGCCAACGTCCTGACTTTC.

The genes are TRBV15 and TRBJ2-3; D not certain. Germline lookup yields CDR1 LNHNV and CDR2 YYDKDF (reference sequence). This CDR3 is built from 15 residues. Trimming took 0 bases from V and 5 from J, leaving 12 bases between them. In DNA form, the CDR3 reads TGTGCCACCAGCAGAGATCCCCACTCTGGAGATACGCAGTATTTT. Translating gives CATSRDPHSGDTQYF.

The rearrangement links TRBV6-6 to TRBJ2-1; TRBD2 agrees at 9 bases. Germline assignment: CDR1 MNHNY and CDR2 SVGAGI (reference sequence). Trimming took 6 bases from V and 2 from J; bases not matched to a gene: 8. This CDR3 contains 16 residues. The CDR3 protein is CASRGTSSIPYNEQFF. The CDR3 nucleotides read TGTGCCAGCAGGGGGACTAGCAGTATCCCCTACAATGAGCAGTTCTTC.

The chain's CDR3 is CASSQEGLAGEQFF. CDR3 nucleotide sequence: TGTGCCAGCAGCCAAGAAGGACTAGCGGGAGAGCAGTTCTTC. The chain employs TRBV4-2 and TRBJ2-1; the match to TRBD2 covers 12 bases. The V gene's germline CDR1 is LGHNA and CDR2 YNFKEQ. The CDR3 is 14 residues long. V was clipped by 0 bases and J by 10 bases; unmatched bases: 1.

The rearrangement uses TRBV3-1 (or the pseudogene TRBV3-2) and TRBJ1-4; D not certain. The CDR3 loop spans 15 amino acids. CDR1 is LGHDT and CDR2 is YNNKEL in the germline V gene (reference sequence). V was cut by 0 bases and J by 7 bases, with 12 bases left in between. This CDR3 is CASSQDLSGREKLFF. In nucleotides, the CDR3 is TGTGCCAGCAGCCAAGATTTGTCAGGTCGTGAAAAACTGTTTTTT.

The V call is TRBV15, the J call TRBJ1-3, with D possibly TRBD1 on 6 matching bases. This CDR3 region has 14 residues. The ends were cut back, 6 bases at V and 2 bases at J, with 11 bases in the middle. From germline, CDR1 is LNHNV and CDR2 YYDKDF (reference sequence). The CDR3, as DNA: TGTGCCACCAGACAGGGTGGCCCTGGAAACACCATATATTTT. It translates to CATRQGGPGNTIYF.

This rearrangement joins TRBV30 to TRBJ1-1; D call uncertain. Germline V gene data show CDR1 as GTSNPN and CDR2 as SVGIG (reference sequence). This CDR3 region has 15 residues. The V and J ends lost 1 base and 0 bases respectively, with 12 bases between them. The CDR3 region is CAWSANSYLNTEAFF. In DNA, the CDR3 is TGTGCCTGGAGTGCGAACAGCTATCTGAACACTGAAGCTTTCTTT.

The chain employs TRBV6-6 and TRBJ2-5, with D tentatively TRBD1 (5 bases). V gave up 0 bases and J gave up 4 bases, with 15 bases separating them. The CDR3 is 16 amino acids. The germline V gene encodes CDR1 MNHNY and CDR2 SVGAGI (reference sequence). The CDR3 DNA sequence: TGTGCCAGCAGTTACTCGGTTAGGGAAAGGGGAGAGACCCAGTACTTC. It is translated as CASSYSVRERGETQYF.

This chain joins TRBV4-1 and TRBJ2-7; D is possibly TRBD2 (5 bases). V was shortened by 0 bases and J by 0 bases, with 9 bases between the two germline ends. CDR1 MGHRA and CDR2 YSYEKL come from the germline V gene. The CDR3 totals 15 residues. CDR3: CASSQERGPSYEQYF. The CDR3, as DNA: TGCGCCAGCAGCCAAGAACGCGGGCCCTCCTACGAGCAGTACTTC.

This clone was counted once. This chain connects TRBV2 to TRBJ2-1; TRBD2 is a possible D gene (7 bases). V dropped 1 base and J dropped 7 bases, with 14 bases sitting between them. Germline loops: CDR1 SNHLY, CDR2 FYNNEI. This CDR3 is built from 15 residues. CDR3 bases: TGTGCCAGCAGTGAAGTAGGGGGGGCGTGGAATGAGCAGTTCTTC. Translated: CASSEVGGAWNEQFF.